This TCR beta chain comes out of a study of blood T cell repertoires in COVID-19. About the research overall: The samples span acute and convalescent COVID-19 from the United States, Italy and Spain. T cells, B-cell-depleted T cells, or PBMCs provided the cDNA or gDNA that served as material.

Losses at the gene ends were 7 bases for V and 1 base for J; bases not matched to a gene: 9. Germline V CDR1 and CDR2: MDHEN, SYDVKM. This CDR3 is 15 amino acids long. Only in-frame clones appear in the TCRdb table, and some are missing; sequencing was by immunoSEQ multiplex PCR. The sample includes about 140,000 clones, approximately 80% of them seen just once. Living in about 25 US areas, the participants were between roughly 18 and 95 years of age. Someone with COVID-19 had been met by exposed participants within 2 weeks before study entry. The specimen was PBMCs or T cells enriched from blood (not recorded which). The chain has TRBV28 and TRBJ2-7, with 8 positions matching TRBD2. The TCR was taken from a woman younger than 30 who had been exposed to COVID-19. The CDR3 loop is CASNSPSGFSYEQYF. CDR3 DNA sequence: TGTGCCAGCAATTCGCCTAGCGGGTTTTCCTACGAGCAGTACTTC.